This entry concerns a single T cell receptor (beta chain). This record belongs to a study of blood T cell repertoires in COVID-19. Trimming took 2 bases from V and 8 from J, leaving 6 bases between them. The CDR3 covers 11 residues. Germline assignment: CDR1 MNHNY and CDR2 SVGAGI (reference sequence). TCRdb's copy holds only in-frame clones and misses some; the assay was immunoSEQ multiplex PCR. The profile shows 100,000 to 120,000 clones, almost 80% of them singletons. The TCR was taken from an elderly woman with active or convalescent COVID-19. The rearrangement joins TRBV6-6 to TRBJ1-1, with D unresolved. Material: peripheral blood. CDR3 sequence reads: CASSYGREAFF. In nucleotides, the CDR3 is TGTGCCAGCAGTTACGGGCGAGAAGCTTTCTTT.